A single sample is the source of the 19 T cell receptor beta chains below, sequenced in a study of T cells in Graves' hyperthyroidism and ophthalmopathy. Using RNA transcripts as the source, TCR beta CDR3 regions were amplified. Carried out on the TCR CDR3, a first-round RT-PCR used the HTBI primer set. One entry per CDR3 protein results from TCRdb running MiXCR on the multiplex PCR reads. This repertoire shows around 560,000 distinct CDR3 sequences, over 15% found once; its top ten account for about 17%. Sequenced input: blood. The receptors here all came from a woman between 18 and 29 years old with Graves' hyperthyroidism.

This clonotype was picked up a small number of times. The chain joins TRBV5-1 to TRBJ2-3; 7 bases align to TRBD1. The germline V gene has CDR1 SGHRS and CDR2 YFSETQ. V lost 4 bases, J lost 6 bases, and 5 bases stayed unmatched. The CDR3 contains 13 residues. The CDR3 protein is CASSQIQGDTQYF. CDR3 nucleotide sequence: TGCGCCAGCAGCCAAATACAGGGGGATACGCAGTATTTT. The variable domain in full, with the rest retrieved from reference TRBV5-1 and TRBJ2-3, is KAGVTQTPRYLIKTRGQQVTLSCSPISGHRSVSWYQQTPGQGLQFLFEYFSETQRNKGNFPGRFSGRQFSNSRSEMNVSTLELGDSALYLCASSQIQGDTQYFGPGTRLTVL.

There are a few counts of this clonotype. This chain joins TRBV5-6 and TRBJ2-3, with 8 nucleotides matching TRBD1. V trimming: 5 bases; J trimming: 2 bases; junction bases outside the gene matches: 4. The CDR3 sequence is 14 residues long. Germline CDR1 is SGHDT and CDR2 is YYEEEE. CDR3 in amino acids: CASRGQGVTDTQYF. The CDR3 DNA is TGTGCCAGCAGAGGACAGGGAGTCACAGATACGCAGTATTTT.

The J gene is TRBJ1-1, the V gene TRBV28, with 8 nucleotides matching TRBD1. This CDR3 comprises 11 residues. The ends lost 10 bases at V and 6 bases at J; junction bases unmatched: 4. Per germline, CDR1 MDHEN and CDR2 SYDVKM. CDR3 sequence: CAIDRGAEAFF. The DNA of the CDR3 is TGTGCCATCGACAGGGGCGCTGAAGCTTTCTTT.

As for this clonotype: This may arise from a read error, as a much more abundant clone is one base away. The V call is TRBV11-2, the J call TRBJ2-1; D remains unclear. Germline V lookup: CDR1 SGHAT, CDR2 FQNNGV. CDR3 length equals 16 residues. V lost 5 bases and J lost 6, with 20 bases in between. The CDR3 coding sequence is TGTGCCAGCAGCCCCGAGTCCCTTGATTATTTCAATGAGCAGTTCTTC. Residues: CASSPESLDYFNEQFF.

The chain has TRBV7-2 and TRBJ1-2; D is perhaps TRBD1 (6 bases). The CDR3 consists of 15 residues. V lost 2 bases and J lost 7, with 17 bases in between. Germline loops: CDR1 SGHTA, CDR2 FQGNSA. CDR3 residues: CASSLSTGGASGYTF. The CDR3 region has the DNA TGTGCCAGCAGCTTATCTACGGGGGGGGCCTCTGGCTACACCTTC.

The V gene is TRBV19, the J gene TRBJ1-1, with 8 bases that match TRBD1. CDR1 and CDR2 (germline): LNHDA, SQIVND (reference sequence). V lost 6 bases, J lost 0 bases, and 3 bases stayed unmatched. This CDR3 has 14 amino acids. The DNA for the CDR3 is TGTGCCAGTAGAAGGACAGGGATGAACACTGAAGCTTTCTTT. This codes for CASRRTGMNTEAFF.

This clonotype was counted many times. This chain uses TRBV5-6 with TRBJ1-1; D uncertain. Germline CDR1 and CDR2: SGHDT and YYEEEE. The CDR3 is made up of 16 amino acids. The V end lost 0 bases, the J end lost 0 bases, and 12 bases lay between the germline ends. CDR3 nucleotides: TGTGCCAGCAGCTTGGTGGGGAACCCGATGAACACTGAAGCTTTCTTT. The encoded protein is CASSLVGNPMNTEAFF. Complete variable domain (other parts from reference TRBV5-6 and TRBJ1-1): DAGVTQSPTHLIKTRGQQVTLRCSPKSGHDTVSWYQQALGQGPQFIFQYYEEEERQRGNFPDRFSGHQFPNYSSELNVNALLLGDSALYLCASSLVGNPMNTEAFFGQGTRLTVV.

V is TRBV15 and J is TRBJ2-4; D gene unclear. The germline gives CDR1 LNHNV, CDR2 YYDKDF (reference sequence). V was cut by 0 bases and J by 8 bases, with 5 bases left in between. The CDR3 length is 12 residues. The CDR3 DNA reads TGTGCCACCAGCAGAGATAGGGACATTCAGTACTTC. Amino acids: CATSRDRDIQYF.

This clonotype was counted between two and nine times. V usage is TRBV10-2 and J usage is TRBJ2-1, with D possibly matching TRBD2 (7 bases). The CDR3 contains 13 residues. Per germline, CDR1 WSHSY and CDR2 SAAADI. V lost 4 bases and J lost 9, with 13 bases in between. The CDR3 sequence is CASSGGGGGEQFF. In DNA, the CDR3 is TGCGCCAGCAGTGGCGGGGGCGGGGGTGAGCAGTTCTTC.

Ten or more counts support this clonotype. The J gene is TRBJ2-7, the V gene TRBV20-1, with a weak D call TRBD2 (6 bases). V was clipped by 6 bases and J by 7 bases, with 19 bases between them. CDR1 and CDR2 from the germline V gene are DFQATT and SNEGSKA (reference sequence). The CDR3 totals 13 residues. CDR3 in amino acids: CSAKQRLGGEQYF. In DNA form, the CDR3 reads TGCAGTGCCAAACAGAGGCTGGGGGGTGAGCAGTACTTC.

The rearrangement uses TRBV12-3 or TRBV12-4 and TRBJ1-3, with unresolved D. Trimming took off 2 bases at V and 0 bases at J, with 11 bases between the two ends. The CDR3 is 16 residues long. The CDR3 DNA is TGTGCCAGCAGTTTAATGGTCGGCCTCTCTGGAAACACCATATATTTT. Protein: CASSLMVGLSGNTIYF.

The table lists this clonotype with a few counts. The chain is built from TRBV20-1 and TRBJ1-6, with D perhaps matching TRBD1 (6 bases). CDR3 size: 14 residues. In germline, CDR1 is DFQATT, CDR2 SNEGSKA (reference sequence). V was trimmed by 1 base and J by 7 bases, leaving 11 bases between them. The CDR3 reads CSARATGSNSPLHF. Here the CDR3 DNA reads TGCAGTGCTAGAGCAACAGGGTCGAATTCACCCCTCCACTTT.

As DNA, the CDR3 is TGCAGTGCTAGTGCCTGGGATACCGGGACACCTCCCTACGAGCAGTACTTC. This sequence encodes CSASAWDTGTPPYEQYF. V and J are TRBV20-1 and TRBJ2-7, with D maybe TRBD1 (6 bases). Trimming stripped 3 bases from V and 2 bases from J, with 23 bases between. CDR3 length equals 17 residues. Per the germline V gene, CDR1 is DFQATT and CDR2 is SNEGSKA (reference sequence).

This clonotype was seen only a few times. V usage is TRBV7-6 and J usage is TRBJ2-5; 7 positions match TRBD2. The junction had 10 bases not matched to a gene; V was cut back by 7 bases and J by 5 bases. The CDR3 extends over 14 amino acids. Germline V gene sequence: CDR1 SGHVS, CDR2 FNYEAQ. The chain's CDR3 is CASTPERGSETQYF. Written as DNA, the CDR3 is TGTGCCAGCACCCCAGAGCGGGGTTCCGAGACCCAGTACTTC.

The gene calls are TRBV24-1 and TRBJ2-1; 15 bases fit TRBD2. The length of the CDR3 is 18 residues. V trimming: 9 bases; J trimming: 3 bases; junction bases outside the gene matches: 11. The germline V gene has CDR1 KGHDR and CDR2 SFDVKD. In DNA, the CDR3 is TGTGCCACCGGCCTGGGCCGGACTAGCGGGAGGGACTACAATGAGCAGTTCTTC. It yields the protein CATGLGRTSGRDYNEQFF.

J is TRBJ1-5 and V is TRBV5-5; D remains unclear. This CDR3 is 16 amino acids long. Trimming cost V 0 bases and J 0 bases, with 10 bases left between them. From germline, CDR1 is SGHKS and CDR2 YYEKEE (reference sequence). For the CDR3, the DNA is TGTGCCAGCAGCTTGGTGCCCCTTACTAGCAATCAGCCCCAGCATTTT. This sequence encodes CASSLVPLTSNQPQHF.

In this sample, this clonotype turned up many times. The chain couples TRBV28 to TRBJ2-2; 10 bases map to TRBD2. V shed 4 bases, J shed 6 bases, and the junction held 11 bases outside the gene matches. In germline, CDR1 is MDHEN, CDR2 SYDVKM. CDR3 size: 17 residues. The CDR3 DNA reads as TGTGCCAGCAGTTCCCCCCTTAGCGGGAGGTTCGCCGGGGAGCTGTTTTTT. It translates to CASSSPLSGRFAGELFF.

This chain connects TRBV6-2 or TRBV6-3 to TRBJ1-2; 7 bases are a match to TRBD1. CDR1 and CDR2 (germline): MNHEY, SVGEGT. The CDR3 totals 16 residues. V was pared by 0 bases and J by 8 bases, with 12 bases of the junction left unmatched. The CDR3 spells CASSYSRAGGGEGYTF. DNA for the CDR3: TGTGCCAGCAGTTACTCAAGGGCAGGGGGGGGAGAAGGCTACACCTTC.

There are many counts of this clonotype. The chain links TRBV12-3 or TRBV12-4 to TRBJ1-1; no clear D. V lost 4 bases and J lost 1, with 4 bases in between. The CDR3 spans 12 residues. Here the CDR3 DNA reads TGTGCCAGCAGTTACGGGAACACTGAAGCTTTCTTT. Protein: CASSYGNTEAFF.